The rows below give T cell receptor beta chains drawn from one sample of a study of blood T cell repertoires in COVID-19. Sequencing used immunoSEQ multiplex PCR; TCRdb keeps in-frame clones, though not all of them. Here the sample spans about 190,000 clones, approximately 84% being singletons. Material: peripheral blood. The receptors originated from a woman between 65 and 79 years old with active or convalescent COVID-19. The CDR3 runs from the conserved cysteine through the conserved F or W. Fields, in order: clone size, V gene, J gene, D gene, CDR3 protein, CDR3 DNA. D genes are given only for firm matches. Not all rows give a size; the values are once, few, many and, for expanded clones, a class.

>.|TRBV6-6|TRBJ2-6|.
CASSPLEEGQYSGANVLTF
TGTGCCAGCAGTCCCCTCGAGGAGGGGCAATACTCTGGGGCCAACGTCCTGACTTTC
>.|TRBV9|TRBJ2-2|TRBD2
CASSPGLAGPATGELFF
TGTGCCAGCAGCCCGGGACTAGCGGGCCCCGCGACCGGGGAGCTGTTTTTT
>.|TRBV5-8|TRBJ1-1|.
CASSLAGGEAAEAFF
TGTGCCAGCAGCTTGGCCGGGGGGGAGGCGGCTGAAGCTTTCTTT
>.|TRBV9|TRBJ2-1|.
CASSVRSAGSSYNEQFF
TGTGCCAGCAGCGTACGGTCTGCTGGGAGCTCCTACAATGAGCAGTTCTTC
>.|TRBV18|TRBJ2-7|TRBD2
CASSPGGGGGYEQYF
TGTGCCAGCTCACCAGGCGGGGGTGGAGGCTACGAGCAGTACTTC
>few|TRBV7-9|TRBJ1-2|TRBD1
CASSSQGANGGYTF
TGTGCCAGCAGCTCCCAGGGGGCTAATGGTGGCTACACCTTC
>.|TRBV10-2|TRBJ1-2|TRBD1
CASSRDREYGYTF
TGCGCCAGCAGTAGGGACAGGGAATATGGCTACACCTTC
>.|TRBV4-1|TRBJ1-2|.
CASSPLIRNYGYTF
TGCGCCAGCAGCCCCCTAATCCGGAACTATGGCTACACCTTC
>.|TRBV30|TRBJ1-5|.
CAWSVPRGQPQHF
TGTGCCTGGAGTGTTCCTCGGGGTCAGCCCCAGCATTTT
>once|TRBV2|TRBJ1-5|TRBD1
CASRTGGGLGNQPQHF
TGTGCCAGCAGAACAGGGGGCGGGTTGGGCAATCAGCCCCAGCATTTT
>few|TRBV5-5|TRBJ1-1|.
CASSLTAEAFF
TGTGCCAGCAGCCTGACAGCAGAAGCTTTCTTT
>.|TRBV7-9|TRBJ2-6|.
CASSLGVIRGEHGANVLTF
TGTGCCAGCAGCTTAGGAGTCATCAGGGGCGAACATGGGGCCAACGTCCTGACTTTC
>.|TRBV13|TRBJ2-7|TRBD1
CASSSRDRGAPGAYEQYF
TGTGCCAGCAGCTCCCGGGACAGGGGGGCCCCCGGGGCCTACGAGCAGTACTTC
>.|TRBV25-1|TRBJ2-3|TRBD2
CASGGRRAGGTDTQYF
TGTGCCAGCGGGGGCAGAAGAGCGGGAGGCACAGATACGCAGTATTTT
>.|TRBV6-5|TRBJ1-3|TRBD1
CASSLTGSPGNTIYF
TGTGCCAGCAGTCTGACAGGGTCGCCTGGAAACACCATATATTTT
>once|TRBV27|TRBJ2-7|.
CASSFDRSYILSGEQYF
TGTGCCAGCAGTTTCGACAGATCTTACATTCTTTCGGGCGAGCAGTACTTC
>few|TRBV3-1/TRBV3-2|TRBJ2-5|TRBD2
CASSQATGGQETQYF
TGTGCCAGCAGCCAAGCTACGGGAGGCCAAGAGACCCAGTACTTC
>.|TRBV7-2|TRBJ2-7|.
CASSLAGSRYEQYF
TGTGCCAGCAGCTTAGCTGGGAGTAGGTACGAGCAGTACTTC
>.|TRBV2|TRBJ1-3|.
CASGEGSSGNTIYF
TGTGCCAGCGGAGAGGGAAGCTCTGGAAACACCATATATTTT
>.|TRBV18|TRBJ1-4|TRBD1
CASSSGTGSEKLFF
TGTGCCAGCTCATCCGGGACAGGGAGTGAAAAACTGTTTTTT
>few|TRBV12-3/TRBV12-4|TRBJ1-1|.
CASSPRANTEAFF
TGTGCCAGCAGCCCCCGAGCTAACACTGAAGCTTTCTTT
>.|TRBV5-1|TRBJ1-1|.
CASSLDLGEVNTEAFF
TGCGCCAGCAGCTTGGACCTCGGGGAGGTGAACACTGAAGCTTTCTTT
>once|TRBV5-6|TRBJ1-5|TRBD1
CASSLAAGQGYNQPQHF
TGTGCCAGCAGCTTGGCTGCGGGACAGGGGTACAATCAGCCCCAGCATTTT
>.|TRBV19|TRBJ2-2|.
CASSIADSTGELFF
TGTGCCAGTAGTATAGCGGACAGCACCGGGGAGCTGTTTTTT
>.|TRBV5-6|TRBJ2-3|TRBD2
CASSPGLAGRRGADTQYF
TGTGCCAGCAGCCCCGGACTAGCGGGACGACGGGGGGCAGATACGCAGTATTTT
>.|TRBV9|TRBJ2-1|.
CASSVGLGVVEQFF
TGTGCCAGCAGCGTAGGGCTAGGTGTGGTTGAGCAGTTCTTC
>.|TRBV6-4|TRBJ2-7|.
CASSDSGLNIYEQYF
TGTGCCAGCAGTGACTCGGGACTGAATATTTACGAGCAGTACTTC
>.|TRBV15|TRBJ2-1|.
CATSRDGRGYNEQFF
TGTGCCACCAGCAGAGATGGCAGGGGCTACAATGAGCAGTTCTTC
>.|TRBV5-1|TRBJ1-2|.
CASSLRDSREAGYTF
TGCGCCAGCAGCTTGAGGGACTCTCGAGAAGCTGGCTACACCTTC
>.|TRBV5-5|TRBJ2-2|TRBD2
CASSPGTSGRNTGELFF
TGTGCCAGCAGCCCTGGGACTAGCGGAAGAAACACCGGGGAGCTGTTTTTT
>.|TRBV29-1|TRBJ2-5|.
CSVVTGRETQYF
TGCAGCGTTGTTACAGGGCGGGAGACCCAGTACTTC
>.|TRBV5-1|TRBJ2-1|TRBD2
CASSSGSGRLSYNEQFF
TGCGCCAGCAGCTCCGGAAGCGGGAGGCTCTCCTACAATGAGCAGTTCTTC
>.|TRBV5-4|TRBJ1-4|.
CASSLGPAGFEKLFF
TGTGCCAGCAGCTTGGGGCCGGCGGGTTTTGAAAAACTGTTTTTT
>.|TRBV6-5|TRBJ1-4|TRBD1
CASRRDRGGKLFF
TGTGCCAGCAGGAGGGACAGGGGGGGAAAACTGTTTTTT
>once|TRBV20-1|TRBJ2-3|.
CSATLDTQYF
TGCAGTGCTACGTTAGATACGCAGTATTTT
>.|TRBV4-1|TRBJ2-7|.
CASSPSTVSYEQYF
TGCGCCAGCAGCCCCTCGACAGTCTCCTACGAGCAGTACTTC
>few|TRBV10-2|TRBJ2-2|TRBD2
CASKRESNTGELFF
TGCGCCAGCAAGCGGGAGTCCAACACCGGGGAGCTGTTTTTT
>.|TRBV29-1|TRBJ1-4|TRBD1
CSGRQGAGEKLFF
TGCAGCGGACGACAGGGGGCGGGGGAAAAACTGTTTTTT
>.|TRBV29-1|TRBJ2-5|.
CSVEGAYQETQYF
TGCAGCGTTGAGGGGGCTTACCAAGAGACCCAGTACTTC
>.|TRBV29-1|TRBJ2-1|.
CSVEDGSLSSYNEQFF
TGCAGCGTTGAAGATGGTAGCTTAAGCTCCTACAATGAGCAGTTCTTC
>.|TRBV9|TRBJ2-7|TRBD1
CASSVRVQPGQGADEQYF
TGTGCCAGCAGCGTTAGAGTTCAACCGGGACAGGGGGCGGACGAGCAGTACTTC
>.|TRBV5-1|TRBJ1-1|.
CASSHKLGQDTEAFF
TGCGCCAGCAGCCACAAACTGGGACAAGACACTGAAGCTTTCTTT
>few|TRBV5-1|TRBJ1-3|.
CASSLSQFGNTIYF
TGCGCCAGCAGCTTGTCCCAGTTTGGAAACACCATATATTTT
>.|TRBV6-6|TRBJ2-1|TRBD2
CASSNPGLGLNEQFF
TGTGCCAGCAGTAACCCGGGACTAGGTCTGAATGAGCAGTTCTTC
>few|TRBV19|TRBJ1-2|.
CASSIMGSTNGYTF
TGTGCCAGTAGTATAATGGGGAGTACAAATGGCTACACCTTC
>.|TRBV5-4|TRBJ2-5|.
CASSFARGETQYF
TGTGCCAGCAGCTTTGCACGGGGAGAGACCCAGTACTTC
>.|TRBV5-6|TRBJ2-7|.
CASSFRRGRVEQYF
TGTGCCAGCAGCTTCCGCAGGGGAAGGGTCGAGCAGTACTTC
>few|TRBV5-1|TRBJ1-2|TRBD1
CASSPTGGDYGYTF
TGCGCCAGCAGCCCGACAGGGGGGGACTATGGCTACACCTTC
>few|TRBV12-3/TRBV12-4|TRBJ1-2|.
CASSLGWGGGYTF
TGTGCCAGCAGCCTGGGGTGGGGAGGTGGCTACACCTTC
>few|TRBV7-2|TRBJ2-7|TRBD2
CASSLLGLEGNEQYF
TGTGCCAGCAGCCTCCTGGGACTAGAAGGCAACGAGCAGTACTTC
>.|TRBV2|TRBJ2-7|TRBD1
CASRRDSDSYEQYF
TGTGCCAGCAGAAGGGACAGTGACTCCTACGAGCAGTACTTC
>.|TRBV25-1|TRBJ2-1|TRBD2
CASSATSGRSSYNEQFF
TGTGCCAGCAGTGCCACTAGCGGGAGATCGTCCTACAATGAGCAGTTCTTC
>.|TRBV28|TRBJ1-5|.
CASSPQDLVGNQPQHF
TGTGCCAGCAGTCCTCAGGACTTGGTAGGCAATCAGCCCCAGCATTTT
>.|TRBV7-2|TRBJ1-2|.
CASSLSGQGGYTF
TGTGCCAGCAGCTTATCGGGGCAGGGGGGCTACACCTTC
>.|TRBV11-3|TRBJ2-5|.
CASSLAGGRETQYF
TGTGCCAGCAGCTTAGCTGGGGGCAGAGAGACCCAGTACTTC
>.|TRBV9|TRBJ1-5|.
CASSGGAGGQPQHF
TGTGCCAGCAGCGGCGGGGCAGGTGGACAGCCCCAGCATTTT
>.|TRBV27|TRBJ2-3|TRBD2
CASRLGLRTDTQYF
TGTGCCAGCCGGCTGGGACTACGCACAGATACGCAGTATTTT
>.|TRBV5-4|TRBJ1-2|.
CASSLTTGLVYGYTF
TGTGCCAGCAGCTTAACGACAGGACTGGTCTATGGCTACACCTTC